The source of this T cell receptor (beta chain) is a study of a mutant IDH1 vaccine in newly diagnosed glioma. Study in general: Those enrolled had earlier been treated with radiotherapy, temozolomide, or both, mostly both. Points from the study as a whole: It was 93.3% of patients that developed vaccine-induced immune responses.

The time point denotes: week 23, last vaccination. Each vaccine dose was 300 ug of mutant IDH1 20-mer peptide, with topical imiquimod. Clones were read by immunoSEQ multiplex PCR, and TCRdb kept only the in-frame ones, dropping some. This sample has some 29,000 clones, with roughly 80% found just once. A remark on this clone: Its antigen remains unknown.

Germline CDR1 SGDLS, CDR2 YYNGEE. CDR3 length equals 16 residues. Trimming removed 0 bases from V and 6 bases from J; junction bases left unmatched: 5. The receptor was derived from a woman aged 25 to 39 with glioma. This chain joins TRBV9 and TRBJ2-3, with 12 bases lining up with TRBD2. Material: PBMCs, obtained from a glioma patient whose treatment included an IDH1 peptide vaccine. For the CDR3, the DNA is TGTGCCAGCAGCGTAGACTCTAGCGGGGGGGTCGATACGCAGTATTTT. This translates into CASSVDSSGGVDTQYF.